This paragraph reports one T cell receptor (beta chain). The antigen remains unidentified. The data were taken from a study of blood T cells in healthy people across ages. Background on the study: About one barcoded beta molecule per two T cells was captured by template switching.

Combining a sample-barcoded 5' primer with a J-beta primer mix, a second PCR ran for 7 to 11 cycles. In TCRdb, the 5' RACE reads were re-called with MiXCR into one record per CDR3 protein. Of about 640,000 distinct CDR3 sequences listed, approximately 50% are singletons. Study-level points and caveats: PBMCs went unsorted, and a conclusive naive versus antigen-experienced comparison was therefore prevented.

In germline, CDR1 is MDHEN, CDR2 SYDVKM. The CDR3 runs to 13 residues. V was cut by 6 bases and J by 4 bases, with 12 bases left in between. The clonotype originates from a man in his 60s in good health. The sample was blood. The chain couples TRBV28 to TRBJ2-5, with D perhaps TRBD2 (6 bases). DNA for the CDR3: TGTGCCAGCAGAGGCGGGGAGAGAGAGACCCAGTACTTC. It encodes CASRGGERETQYF.